Given below is one T cell receptor beta chain in context. Its antigen is currently unknown. This record comes from a study of identical twins. Study-wide findings and caveats: Invariant MAIT and iNKT cells are populations that could partly confound zero-insertion analyses. The models gave estimates that fell short of the out-of-frame TCR alpha sharing seen in monozygotic twins. In cord blood, abundant beta clonotypes had fewer insertions; memory showed no trend.

Healthy Caucasians provided all donations. Germline V CDR1 and CDR2: MNHEY, SVGAGI. CDR3 length: 15 residues. V lost 0 bases and J 4 bases, leaving 12 bases between the germline ends. MiXCR, applied by TCRdb to the 5' RACE reads, yields one record per CDR3 protein. This sample has approximately 550,000 distinct CDR3 sequences, with 20% to 25% found just once. The data also belong to a second study, concerning yellow fever vaccine responses in identical twins.

The sample consisted of CD4+ T cells sorted from blood. This sequence joins TRBV6-5 and TRBJ1-2; D is possibly TRBD1 (6 bases). The receptor was derived from a woman between 18 and 29 years old in good health. CDR3 region: CASSYSGAVAYGYTF. The DNA of the CDR3 is TGTGCCAGCAGTTACTCGGGGGCGGTCGCCTATGGCTACACCTTC.